Listed below are T cell receptor beta chains from one sample, sequenced in a study of shared clonotypes between healthy human individuals. Assay used: immunoSEQ multiplex PCR; TCRdb lists only in-frame clones, some missing. The table records approximately 810,000 clones, 85% to 95% of them present only once. Sequenced sample: naive CD8+ T cells sorted from blood. Every receptor here comes from a man aged 25-45 years in good health. Each CDR3 is given with its conserved first and last residue. Clone size is stated in some rows and not others, as once, few, many or a class when expanded.

J | size | V | CDR3
TRBJ1-1 | - | TRBV14 | CASSQVKGENTEAFF
TRBJ2-7 | - | TRBV30 | CAWQGFETYEQYF
TRBJ2-7 | - | TRBV27 | CASSLRQPETPYEQYF
TRBJ1-2 | - | TRBV28 | CASSRPGTGRGYTF
TRBJ2-1 | once | TRBV30 | CAWSVGVWTGETYNEQFF
TRBJ2-7 | - | TRBV5-4 | CASTREGAHPYEQYF
TRBJ2-3 | - | TRBV27 | CASSHGTIRDTQYF
TRBJ2-2 | - | TRBV6-5 | CASSYPDRVPGELFF
TRBJ2-7 | - | TRBV7-2 | CASSYLRDRNSYEQYF
TRBJ1-1 | - | TRBV7-2 | CASSLDPSSTEAFF
TRBJ2-7 | - | TRBV5-1 | CASRGESYEQYF
TRBJ2-1 | - | TRBV9 | CASSIGQAEILNEQFF
TRBJ2-3 | - | TRBV11-3 | CASSSRDRGGTDTQYF
TRBJ1-4 | - | TRBV28 | CASSFRNTNEKLFF
TRBJ2-5 | - | TRBV12-5 | CASAPSWSIQETQYF
TRBJ1-2 | - | TRBV28 | CASRHTGLLAYYGYTF
TRBJ2-5 | - | TRBV6-1 | CASTGFGKETQYF
TRBJ2-2 | - | TRBV28 | CASSLGDAGELFF
TRBJ2-7 | - | TRBV28 | CASSVVGGAYEQYF
TRBJ2-3 | - | TRBV6-1 | CASSEAGPDTQYF
TRBJ2-2 | - | TRBV27 | CASSELPGLAAFSVTGELFF
TRBJ2-3 | once | TRBV11-2 | CASSSSLDRGGHTDTQYF
TRBJ1-4 | - | TRBV7-9 | CASSLQGLAEKLFF
TRBJ1-1 | - | TRBV7-9 | CASSLLQEIADTEAFF
TRBJ2-1 | - | TRBV6-6 | CASNVGLRDDRFF
TRBJ2-2 | few | TRBV5-5 | CASTTDRATGELFF
TRBJ2-7 | few | TRBV7-8 | CASSLDSTYEQYF
TRBJ2-7 | - | TRBV9 | CASSATPQGQSSYEQYF
TRBJ2-2 | - | TRBV27 | CASSQHREATGELFF
TRBJ2-7 | - | TRBV5-1 | CASSLDSGNYEQYF
TRBJ2-7 | - | TRBV10-2 | CASRSQESGDEQYF
TRBJ1-1 | - | TRBV2 | CASRTLPDRASYTGTEAFF
TRBJ2-1 | - | TRBV7-2 | CASNGRDDFYNEQFF
TRBJ1-1 | - | TRBV28 | CASSTPSPEAFF
TRBJ2-2 | - | TRBV11-2 | CASKSWREGPSGGELFF
TRBJ2-1 | - | TRBV6-6 | CASSYSMDNARNEQFF
TRBJ2-7 | - | TRBV10-1 | CASSESHRGLYEQYF
TRBJ2-1 | - | TRBV29-1 | CSVAGAGASYNEQFF
TRBJ2-5 | - | TRBV29-1 | CSVDREQETQYF
TRBJ2-7 | - | TRBV5-8 | CASSPLERDSYEQYF
TRBJ1-5 | - | TRBV4-1 | CASSQEVGAGQPQHF
TRBJ2-3 | - | TRBV7-9 | CASSSPDRGTQYF
TRBJ2-1 | - | TRBV7-3 | CASSQGTSGNEQFF
TRBJ2-3 | - | TRBV27 | CASTMAGYTDTQYF
TRBJ2-5 | - | TRBV29-1 | CSVEEPGLASETQYF
TRBJ1-2 | - | TRBV6-5 | CASRDTDYGYTF
TRBJ1-1 | - | TRBV2 | CASAFDRGSPEAFF
TRBJ1-1 | once | TRBV6-6 | CASRRSEAFF
TRBJ2-1 | - | TRBV19 | CASSWAAGGRNEQFF
TRBJ1-5 | few | TRBV6-1 | CASSAYNSNQPQHF
TRBJ2-3 | - | TRBV7-9 | CASSLGGYTDTQYF
TRBJ2-5 | - | TRBV2 | CASGGDQYF